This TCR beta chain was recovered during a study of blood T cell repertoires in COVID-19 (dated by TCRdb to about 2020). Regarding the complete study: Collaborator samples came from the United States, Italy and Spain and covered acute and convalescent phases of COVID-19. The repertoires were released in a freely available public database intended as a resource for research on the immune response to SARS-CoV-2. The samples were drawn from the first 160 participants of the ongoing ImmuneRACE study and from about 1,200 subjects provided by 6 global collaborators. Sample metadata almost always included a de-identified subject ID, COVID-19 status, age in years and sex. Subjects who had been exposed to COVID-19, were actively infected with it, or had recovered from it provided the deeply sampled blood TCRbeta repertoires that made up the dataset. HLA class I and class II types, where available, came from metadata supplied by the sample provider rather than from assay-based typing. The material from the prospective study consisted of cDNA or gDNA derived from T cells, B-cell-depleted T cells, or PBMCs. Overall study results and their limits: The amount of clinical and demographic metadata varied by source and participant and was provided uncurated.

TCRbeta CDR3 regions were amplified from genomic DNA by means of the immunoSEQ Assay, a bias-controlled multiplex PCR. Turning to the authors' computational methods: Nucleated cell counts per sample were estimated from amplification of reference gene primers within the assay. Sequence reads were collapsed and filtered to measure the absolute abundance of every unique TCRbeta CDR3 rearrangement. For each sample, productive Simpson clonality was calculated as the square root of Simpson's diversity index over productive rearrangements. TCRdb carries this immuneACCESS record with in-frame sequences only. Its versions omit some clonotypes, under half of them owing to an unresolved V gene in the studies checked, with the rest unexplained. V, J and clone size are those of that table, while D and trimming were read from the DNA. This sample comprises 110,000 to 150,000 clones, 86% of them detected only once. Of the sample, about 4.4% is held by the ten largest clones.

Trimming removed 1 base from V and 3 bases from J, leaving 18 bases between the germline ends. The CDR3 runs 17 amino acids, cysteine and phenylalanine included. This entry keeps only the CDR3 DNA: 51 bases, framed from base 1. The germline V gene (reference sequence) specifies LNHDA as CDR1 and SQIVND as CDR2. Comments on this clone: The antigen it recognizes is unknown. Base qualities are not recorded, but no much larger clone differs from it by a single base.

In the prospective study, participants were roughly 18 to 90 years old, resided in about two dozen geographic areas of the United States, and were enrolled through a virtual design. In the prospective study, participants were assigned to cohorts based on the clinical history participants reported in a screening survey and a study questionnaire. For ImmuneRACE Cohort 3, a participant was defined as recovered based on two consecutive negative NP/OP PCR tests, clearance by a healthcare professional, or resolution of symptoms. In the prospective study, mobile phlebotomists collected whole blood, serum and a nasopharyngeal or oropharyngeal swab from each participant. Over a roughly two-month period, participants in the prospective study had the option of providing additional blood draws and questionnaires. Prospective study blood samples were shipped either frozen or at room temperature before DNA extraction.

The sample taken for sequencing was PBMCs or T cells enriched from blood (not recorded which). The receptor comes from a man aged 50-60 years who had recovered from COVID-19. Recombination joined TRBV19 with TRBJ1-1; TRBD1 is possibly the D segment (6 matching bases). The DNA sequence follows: TGTGCCAGTAGTATAGGCAGGGGCCTCGGTACGGACACTGAAGCTTTCTTT. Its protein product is CASSIGRGLGTDTEAFF.